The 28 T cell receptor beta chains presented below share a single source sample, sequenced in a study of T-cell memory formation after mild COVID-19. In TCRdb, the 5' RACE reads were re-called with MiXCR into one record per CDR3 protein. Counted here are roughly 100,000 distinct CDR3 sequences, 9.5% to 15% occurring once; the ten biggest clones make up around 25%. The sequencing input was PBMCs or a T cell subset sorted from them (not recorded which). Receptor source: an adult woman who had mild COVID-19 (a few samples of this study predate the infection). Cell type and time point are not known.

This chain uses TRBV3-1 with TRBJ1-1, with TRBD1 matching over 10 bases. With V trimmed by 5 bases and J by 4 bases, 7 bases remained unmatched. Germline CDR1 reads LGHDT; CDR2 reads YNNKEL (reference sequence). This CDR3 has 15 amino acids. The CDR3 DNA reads TGTGCCAGCAGCAGGGACAGGGGCCTCATCACTGAAGCTTTCTTT. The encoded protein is CASSRDRGLITEAFF.

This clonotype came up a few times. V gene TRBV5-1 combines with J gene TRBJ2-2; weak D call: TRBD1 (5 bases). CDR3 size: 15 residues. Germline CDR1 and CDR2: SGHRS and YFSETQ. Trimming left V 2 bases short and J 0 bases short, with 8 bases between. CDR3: CASSFETANTGELFF. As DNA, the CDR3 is TGCGCCAGCAGCTTTGAGACAGCGAACACCGGGGAGCTGTTTTTT.

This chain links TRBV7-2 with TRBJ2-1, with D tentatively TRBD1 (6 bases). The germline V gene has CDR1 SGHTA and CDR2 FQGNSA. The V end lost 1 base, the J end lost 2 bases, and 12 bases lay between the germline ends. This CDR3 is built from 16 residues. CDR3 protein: CASSLGGRQAYNEQFF. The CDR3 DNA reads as TGTGCCAGCAGCTTAGGGGGGAGACAGGCCTACAATGAGCAGTTCTTC.

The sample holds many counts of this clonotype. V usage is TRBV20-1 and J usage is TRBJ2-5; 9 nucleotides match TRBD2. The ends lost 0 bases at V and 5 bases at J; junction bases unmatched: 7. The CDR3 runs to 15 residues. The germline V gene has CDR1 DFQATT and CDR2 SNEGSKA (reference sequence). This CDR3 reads CSAREAGGPGETQYF. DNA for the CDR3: TGCAGTGCTAGAGAGGCGGGAGGGCCCGGGGAGACCCAGTACTTC.

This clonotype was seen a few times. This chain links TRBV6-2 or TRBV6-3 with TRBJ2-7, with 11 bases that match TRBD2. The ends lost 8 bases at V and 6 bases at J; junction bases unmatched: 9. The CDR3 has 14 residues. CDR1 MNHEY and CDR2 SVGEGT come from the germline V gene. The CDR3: CASGTSGTSGEQYF. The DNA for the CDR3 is TGTGCCAGCGGGACTAGCGGAACTTCTGGCGAGCAGTACTTC.

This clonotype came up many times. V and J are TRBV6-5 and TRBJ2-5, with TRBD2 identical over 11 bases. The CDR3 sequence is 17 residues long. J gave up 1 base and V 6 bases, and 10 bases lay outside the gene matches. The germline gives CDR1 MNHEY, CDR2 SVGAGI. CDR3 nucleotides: TGTGCCAGCAGCCCACTGGGACTAGCGGTATTCCAAGAGACCCAGTACTTC. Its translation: CASSPLGLAVFQETQYF.

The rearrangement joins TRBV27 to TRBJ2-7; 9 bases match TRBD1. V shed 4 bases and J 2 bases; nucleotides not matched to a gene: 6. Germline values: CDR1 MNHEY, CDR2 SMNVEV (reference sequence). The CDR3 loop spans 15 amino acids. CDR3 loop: CASSSRQGVTYEQYF. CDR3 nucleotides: TGTGCCAGCAGTTCCCGACAGGGGGTCACCTACGAGCAGTACTTC.

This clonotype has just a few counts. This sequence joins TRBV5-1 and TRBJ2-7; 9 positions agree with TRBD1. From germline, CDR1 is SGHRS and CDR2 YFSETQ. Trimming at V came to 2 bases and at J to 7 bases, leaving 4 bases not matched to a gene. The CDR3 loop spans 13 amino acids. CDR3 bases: TGCGCCAGCAGCTTCGACAGGGGGGTTGAGCAGTACTTC. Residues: CASSFDRGVEQYF.

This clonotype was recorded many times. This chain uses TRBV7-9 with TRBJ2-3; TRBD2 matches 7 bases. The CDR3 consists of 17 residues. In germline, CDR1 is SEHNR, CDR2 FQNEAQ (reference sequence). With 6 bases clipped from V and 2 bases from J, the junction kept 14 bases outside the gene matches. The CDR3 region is CASSFPVPGLPTDTQYF. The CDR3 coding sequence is TGTGCCAGCAGTTTCCCTGTACCGGGACTACCCACAGATACGCAGTATTTT. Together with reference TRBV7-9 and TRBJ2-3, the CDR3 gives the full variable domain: DTGVSQNPRHKITKRGQNVTFRCDPISEHNRLYWYRQTLGQGPEFLTYFQNEAQLEKSRLLSDRFSAERPKGSFSTLEIQRTEQGDSAMYLCASSFPVPGLPTDTQYFGPGTRLTVL.

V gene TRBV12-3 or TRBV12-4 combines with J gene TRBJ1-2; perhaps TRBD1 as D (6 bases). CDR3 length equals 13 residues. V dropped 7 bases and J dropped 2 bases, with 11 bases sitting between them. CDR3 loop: CASKGGGNYGYTF. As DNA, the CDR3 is TGTGCCAGCAAAGGAGGGGGGAACTATGGCTACACCTTC.

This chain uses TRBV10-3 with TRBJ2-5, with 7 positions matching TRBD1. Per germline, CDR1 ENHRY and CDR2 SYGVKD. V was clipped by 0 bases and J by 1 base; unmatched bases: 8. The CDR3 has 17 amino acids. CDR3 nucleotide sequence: TGTGCCATCAGTGAGTCCGAGAAGGGGGCTGCCCAAGAGACCCAGTACTTC. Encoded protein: CAISESEKGAAQETQYF.

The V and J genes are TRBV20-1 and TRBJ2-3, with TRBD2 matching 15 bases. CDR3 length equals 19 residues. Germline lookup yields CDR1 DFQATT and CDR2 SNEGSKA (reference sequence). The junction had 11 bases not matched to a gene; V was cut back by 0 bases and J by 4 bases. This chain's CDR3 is CSARESWTSGRAVPDTQYF. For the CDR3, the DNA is TGCAGTGCTAGAGAAAGTTGGACTAGCGGGAGGGCCGTTCCAGATACGCAGTATTTT.

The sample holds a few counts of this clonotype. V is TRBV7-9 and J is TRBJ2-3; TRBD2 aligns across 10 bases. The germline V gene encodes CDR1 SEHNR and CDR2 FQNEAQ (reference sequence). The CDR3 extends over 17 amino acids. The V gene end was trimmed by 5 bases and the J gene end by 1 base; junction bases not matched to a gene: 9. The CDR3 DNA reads TGTGCCAGCAGCCTGACAAGCGGGGGGGAAGGCACAGATACGCAGTATTTT. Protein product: CASSLTSGGEGTDTQYF.

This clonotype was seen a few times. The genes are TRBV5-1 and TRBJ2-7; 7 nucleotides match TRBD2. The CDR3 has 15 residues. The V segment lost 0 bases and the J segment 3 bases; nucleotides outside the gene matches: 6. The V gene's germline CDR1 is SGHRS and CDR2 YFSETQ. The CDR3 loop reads CASSLDWGGSYEQYF. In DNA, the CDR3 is TGCGCCAGCAGCTTGGATTGGGGGGGGAGCTACGAGCAGTACTTC.

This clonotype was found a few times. The CDR3 nucleotides read TGTGCCAGCAGTGATACAGCTCCGGTATCCTACGAGCAGTACTTC. This sequence encodes CASSDTAPVSYEQYF. The chain is built from TRBV25-1 and TRBJ2-7; no reliable D call. Germline CDR1 MGHDK, CDR2 SYGVNS. The V and J ends lost 3 bases and 1 base respectively, with 13 bases between them. This CDR3 comprises 15 residues.

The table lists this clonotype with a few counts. The CDR3 loop is CASSPSWGVSYEQYF. In DNA, the CDR3 is TGTGCCAGCAGCCCGAGTTGGGGGGTAAGCTACGAGCAGTACTTC. The chain couples TRBV9 to TRBJ2-7; possible D gene TRBD2, 6 bases. V was shortened by 4 bases and J by 3 bases, with 17 bases between the two germline ends. CDR3 length: 15 amino acids. Germline assignment: CDR1 SGDLS and CDR2 YYNGEE.

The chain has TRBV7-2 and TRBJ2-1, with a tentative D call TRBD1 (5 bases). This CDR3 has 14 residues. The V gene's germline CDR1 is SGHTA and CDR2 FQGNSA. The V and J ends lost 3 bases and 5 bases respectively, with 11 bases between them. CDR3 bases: TGTGCCAGCAGCTTCCACCTAGGGGACAATGAGCAGTTCTTC. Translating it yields CASSFHLGDNEQFF.

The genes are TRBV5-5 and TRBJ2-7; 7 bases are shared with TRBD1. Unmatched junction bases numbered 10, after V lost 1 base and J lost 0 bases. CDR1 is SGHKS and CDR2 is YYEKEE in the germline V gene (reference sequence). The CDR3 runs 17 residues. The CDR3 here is CASSLYVTGQSSYEQYF. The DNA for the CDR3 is TGTGCCAGCAGCTTGTATGTGACAGGGCAGAGCTCCTACGAGCAGTACTTC. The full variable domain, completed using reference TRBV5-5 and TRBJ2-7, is DAGVTQSPTHLIKTRGQQVTLRCSPISGHKSVSWYQQVLGQGPQFIFQYYEKEERGRGNFPDRFSARQFPNYSSELNVNALLLGDSALYLCASSLYVTGQSSYEQYFGPGTRLTVT.

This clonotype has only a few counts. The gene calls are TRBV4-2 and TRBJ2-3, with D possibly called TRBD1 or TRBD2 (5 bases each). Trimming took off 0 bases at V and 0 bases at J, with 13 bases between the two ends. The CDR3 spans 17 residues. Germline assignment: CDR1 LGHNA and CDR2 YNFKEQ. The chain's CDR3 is CASSQEKGPTSTDTQYF. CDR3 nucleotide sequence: TGTGCCAGCAGCCAAGAAAAGGGACCAACTAGCACAGATACGCAGTATTTT.

The CDR3 spells CASSPTGTETTDTQYF. The CDR3 DNA reads as TGTGCCAGCTCCCCCACCGGGACAGAGACAACAGATACGCAGTATTTT. V and J are TRBV25-1 and TRBJ2-3, with 7 nucleotides matching TRBD1. J lost 3 bases, V lost 8 bases, and 14 bases had no gene match. The CDR3 covers 16 residues. In germline, CDR1 is MGHDK, CDR2 SYGVNS. Together with reference TRBV25-1 and TRBJ2-3, the CDR3 gives the full variable domain: EADIYQTPRYLVIGTGKKITLECSQTMGHDKMYWYQQDPGMELHLIHYSYGVNSTEKGDLSSESTVSRIRTEHFPLTLESARPSHTSQYLCASSPTGTETTDTQYFGPGTRLTVL.

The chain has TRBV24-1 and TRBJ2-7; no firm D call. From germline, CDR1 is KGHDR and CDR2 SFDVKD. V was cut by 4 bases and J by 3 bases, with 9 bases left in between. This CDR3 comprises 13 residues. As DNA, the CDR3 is TGTGCCACCAGTGACGAAGACAACTACGAGCAGTACTTC. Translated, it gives CATSDEDNYEQYF.

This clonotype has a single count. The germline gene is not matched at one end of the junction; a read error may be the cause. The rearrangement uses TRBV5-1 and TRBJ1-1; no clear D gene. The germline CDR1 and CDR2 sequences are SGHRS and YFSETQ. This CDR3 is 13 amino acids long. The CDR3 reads CASSLALNTEAYF. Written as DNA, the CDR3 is TGCGCCAGCAGCTTGGCCCTGAACACTGAAGCTTACTTT. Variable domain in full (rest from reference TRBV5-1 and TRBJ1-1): KAGVTQTPRYLIKTRGQQVTLSCSPISGHRSVSWYQQTPGQGLQFLFEYFSETQRNKGNFPGRFSGRQFSNSRSEMNVSTLELGDSALYLCASSLALNTEAYFGQGTRLTVV.

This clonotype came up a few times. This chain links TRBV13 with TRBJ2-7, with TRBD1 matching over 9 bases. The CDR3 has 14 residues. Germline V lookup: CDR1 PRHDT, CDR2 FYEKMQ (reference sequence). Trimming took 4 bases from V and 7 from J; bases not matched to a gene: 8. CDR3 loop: CASSSGTGWREQYF. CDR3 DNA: TGTGCCAGCAGCTCCGGGACAGGGTGGAGGGAGCAGTACTTC. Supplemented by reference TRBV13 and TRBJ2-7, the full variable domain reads AAGVIQSPRHLIKEKRETATLKCYPIPRHDTVYWYQQGPGQDPQFLISFYEKMQSDKGSIPDRFSAQQFSDYHSELNMSSLELGDSALYFCASSSGTGWREQYFGPGTRLTVT.

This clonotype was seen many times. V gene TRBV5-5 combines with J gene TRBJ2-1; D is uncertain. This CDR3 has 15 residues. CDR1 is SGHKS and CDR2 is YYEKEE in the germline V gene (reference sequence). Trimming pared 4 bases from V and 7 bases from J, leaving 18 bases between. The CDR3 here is CASSRRDSHVNEQFF. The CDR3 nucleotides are TGTGCCAGCAGCCGCCGAGATAGTCATGTGAATGAGCAGTTCTTC.

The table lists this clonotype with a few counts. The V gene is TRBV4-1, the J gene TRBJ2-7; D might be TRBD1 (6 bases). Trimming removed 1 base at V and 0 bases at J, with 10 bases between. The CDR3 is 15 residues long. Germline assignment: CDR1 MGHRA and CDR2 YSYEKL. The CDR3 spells CASSQADRSSYEQYF. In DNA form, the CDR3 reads TGCGCCAGCAGCCAAGCCGACAGGAGCTCCTACGAGCAGTACTTC.

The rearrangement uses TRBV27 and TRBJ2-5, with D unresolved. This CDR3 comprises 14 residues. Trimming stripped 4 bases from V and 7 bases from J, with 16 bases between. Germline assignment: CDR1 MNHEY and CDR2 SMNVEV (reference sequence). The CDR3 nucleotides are TGTGCCAGCAGTTCCCAGTCGGGCGATGGGACCCAGTACTTC. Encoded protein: CASSSQSGDGTQYF.

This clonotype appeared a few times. The DNA for the CDR3 is TGCGCGACCCTTCGGGCCACCGGGGAGCTGTTTTTT. This gives the protein CATLRATGELFF. V usage is TRBV4-1 and J usage is TRBJ2-2, with D unclear. Germline assignment: CDR1 MGHRA and CDR2 YSYEKL. The CDR3 has 12 amino acids.

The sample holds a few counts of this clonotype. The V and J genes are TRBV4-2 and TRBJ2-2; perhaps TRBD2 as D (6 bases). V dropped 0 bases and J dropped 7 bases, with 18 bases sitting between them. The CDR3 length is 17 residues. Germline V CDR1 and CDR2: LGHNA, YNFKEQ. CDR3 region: CASSQDYSGGRDGELFF. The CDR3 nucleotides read TGTGCCAGCAGCCAAGATTACAGCGGAGGGCGAGACGGGGAGCTGTTTTTT.